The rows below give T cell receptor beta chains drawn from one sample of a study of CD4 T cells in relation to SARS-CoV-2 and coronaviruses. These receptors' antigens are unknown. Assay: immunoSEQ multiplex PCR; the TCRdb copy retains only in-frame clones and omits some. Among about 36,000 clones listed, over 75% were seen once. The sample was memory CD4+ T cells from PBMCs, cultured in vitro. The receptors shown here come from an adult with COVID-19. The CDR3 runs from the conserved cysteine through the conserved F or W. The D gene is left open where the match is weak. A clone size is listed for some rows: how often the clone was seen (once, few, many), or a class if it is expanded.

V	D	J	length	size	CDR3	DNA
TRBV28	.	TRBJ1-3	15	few	CASSNGPSSGNTIYF	TGTGCCAGCAGTAATGGACCCTCTTCCGGAAACACCATATATTTT
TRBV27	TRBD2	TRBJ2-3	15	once	CASSLLGGVPDTQYF	TGTGCCAGCAGTTTACTTGGGGGGGTCCCAGATACGCAGTATTTT
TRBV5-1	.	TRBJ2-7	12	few	CASSSGSDEQYF	TGCGCCAGCAGCTCAGGGTCCGACGAGCAGTACTTC
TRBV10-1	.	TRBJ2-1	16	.	CASSDAGTQGNNEQFF	TGCGCCAGCAGTGATGCCGGGACGCAGGGTAACAATGAGCAGTTCTTC
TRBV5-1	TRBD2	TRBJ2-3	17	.	CASSLGPSGRSTDTQYF	TGCGCCAGCAGCTTGGGCCCTAGCGGGAGAAGCACAGATACGCAGTATTTT
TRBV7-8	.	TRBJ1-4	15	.	CASTPTGKINEKLFF	TGTGCCAGCACCCCCACAGGGAAGATAAATGAAAAACTGTTTTTT
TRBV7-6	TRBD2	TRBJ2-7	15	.	CASSFGLAGEYEQYF	TGTGCCAGCAGCTTCGGACTAGCGGGAGAGTACGAGCAGTACTTC
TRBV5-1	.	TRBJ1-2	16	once	CASSSLPKTANYGYTF	TGCGCCAGCAGCTCCCTACCAAAGACAGCTAACTATGGCTACACCTTC
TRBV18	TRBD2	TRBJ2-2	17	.	CASSPRPAGLNTGELFF	TGTGCCAGCTCACCACGTCCAGCGGGACTTAACACCGGGGAGCTGTTTTTT
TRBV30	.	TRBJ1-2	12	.	CAWNRVGYGYTF	TGTGCCTGGAACCGGGTAGGCTATGGCTACACCTTC
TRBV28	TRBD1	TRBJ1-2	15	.	CASRKALWTGYGYTF	TGTGCCAGCAGGAAGGCCCTATGGACAGGCTATGGCTACACCTTC
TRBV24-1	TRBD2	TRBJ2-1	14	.	CATSETGTRAEQFF	TGTGCCACCAGTGAAACCGGGACTAGGGCTGAGCAGTTCTTC
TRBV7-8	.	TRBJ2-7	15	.	CASSNRRAGPYEQYF	TGTGCCAGCAGCAATAGAAGAGCAGGTCCCTACGAGCAGTACTTC
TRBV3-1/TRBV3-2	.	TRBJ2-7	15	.	CASSQGAVEGREQYF	TGTGCCAGCAGCCAAGGGGCAGTAGAAGGCCGCGAGCAGTACTTC
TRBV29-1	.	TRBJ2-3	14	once	CSVEDWQTADTQYF	TGCAGCGTTGAAGATTGGCAGACAGCAGATACGCAGTATTTT
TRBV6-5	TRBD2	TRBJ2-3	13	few	CATRGGSTDTQYF	TGTGCCACCCGGGGGGGAAGCACAGATACGCAGTATTTT
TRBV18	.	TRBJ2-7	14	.	CASSPRTGPHEQYF	TGTGCCAGCTCACCACGGACTGGTCCCCACGAGCAGTACTTC
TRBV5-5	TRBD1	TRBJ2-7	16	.	CASSLAGTGATYEQYF	TGTGCCAGCAGCTTGGCCGGGACAGGGGCCACCTACGAGCAGTACTTC
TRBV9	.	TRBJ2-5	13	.	CASSKGPVQTQYF	TGTGCCAGCTCAAAGGGGCCCGTTCAGACCCAGTACTTC
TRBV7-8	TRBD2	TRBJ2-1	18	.	CASSFPSVSGGSYNEQFF	TGTGCCAGCAGCTTCCCCTCGGTTAGCGGGGGCTCCTACAATGAGCAGTTCTTC
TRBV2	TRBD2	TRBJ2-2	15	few	CASTGLAVNTGELFF	TGTGCCAGCACCGGACTAGCGGTGAACACCGGGGAGCTGTTTTTT
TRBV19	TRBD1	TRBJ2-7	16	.	CASSLSATGGYYEQYF	TGTGCCAGTAGTTTGAGCGCGACAGGGGGTTACTACGAGCAGTACTTC
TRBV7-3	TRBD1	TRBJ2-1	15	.	CASSRTGTHVNEQFF	TGTGCCAGCAGCCGGACAGGAACTCACGTCAATGAGCAGTTCTTC
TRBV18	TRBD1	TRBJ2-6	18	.	CASSPVQGYISGANVLTF	TGTGCCAGCTCACCTGTACAGGGGTATATCTCTGGGGCCAACGTCCTGACTTTC
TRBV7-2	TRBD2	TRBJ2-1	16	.	CASSSRLAGHSNEQFF	TGTGCCAGCAGCTCACGACTAGCGGGACATAGCAATGAGCAGTTCTTC
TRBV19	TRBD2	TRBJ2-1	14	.	CASLAGGTYNEQFF	TGTGCCAGTTTAGCGGGAGGGACCTACAATGAGCAGTTCTTC
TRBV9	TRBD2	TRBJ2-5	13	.	CASSGAGVETQYF	TGTGCCAGCAGCGGAGCGGGAGTAGAGACCCAGTACTTC
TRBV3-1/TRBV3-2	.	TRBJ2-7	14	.	CASSQNHRDYEQYF	TGTGCCAGCAGCCAAAATCACAGGGACTACGAGCAGTACTTC
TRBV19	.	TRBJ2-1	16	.	CASSMGAGEPYNEQFF	TGTGCCAGTAGTATGGGGGCGGGGGAGCCCTACAATGAGCAGTTCTTC
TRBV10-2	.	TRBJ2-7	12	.	CASRHSSYEQYF	TGCGCCAGCAGACATAGCTCCTACGAGCAGTACTTC
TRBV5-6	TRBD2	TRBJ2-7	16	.	CASSPGLAVTSYEQYF	TGTGCCAGCAGCCCGGGACTAGCGGTAACCTCCTACGAGCAGTACTTC
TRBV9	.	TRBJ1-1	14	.	CASSVRTEGTEAFF	TGTGCCAGCAGCGTAAGGACAGAGGGAACTGAAGCTTTCTTT
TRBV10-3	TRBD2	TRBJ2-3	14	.	CAGGRGGTTDTQYF	TGTGCCGGGGGACGGGGGGGAACCACAGATACGCAGTATTTT
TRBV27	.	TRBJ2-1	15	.	CASSPSTTGYNEQFF	TGTGCCAGCAGTCCCTCCACAACCGGTTACAATGAGCAGTTCTTC
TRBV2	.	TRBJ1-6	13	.	CASSEEVNSPLHF	TGTGCCAGCAGTGAAGAGGTCAATTCACCCCTCCACTTT
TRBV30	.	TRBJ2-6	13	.	CAGTGLGANVLTF	TGTGCCGGCACAGGGTTAGGGGCCAACGTCCTGACTTTC
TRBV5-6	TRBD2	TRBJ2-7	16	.	CASSLWTSGKAYEQYF	TGTGCCAGCAGCTTGTGGACTAGCGGGAAGGCCTACGAGCAGTACTTC
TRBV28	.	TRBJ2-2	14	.	CASSLGARPGELFF	TGTGCCAGCTCTCTTGGGGCGCGCCCCGGGGAGCTGTTTTTT
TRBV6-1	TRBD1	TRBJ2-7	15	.	CASSEGGQGIYEQYF	TGTGCCAGCAGTGAAGGGGGACAGGGGATCTACGAGCAGTACTTC
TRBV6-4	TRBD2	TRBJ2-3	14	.	CASSELAGADTQYF	TGTGCCAGCAGTGAGCTAGCGGGAGCAGATACGCAGTATTTT
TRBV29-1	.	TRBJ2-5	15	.	CSVKGTGGGQETQYF	TGCAGCGTTAAAGGCACAGGTGGGGGCCAAGAGACCCAGTACTTC